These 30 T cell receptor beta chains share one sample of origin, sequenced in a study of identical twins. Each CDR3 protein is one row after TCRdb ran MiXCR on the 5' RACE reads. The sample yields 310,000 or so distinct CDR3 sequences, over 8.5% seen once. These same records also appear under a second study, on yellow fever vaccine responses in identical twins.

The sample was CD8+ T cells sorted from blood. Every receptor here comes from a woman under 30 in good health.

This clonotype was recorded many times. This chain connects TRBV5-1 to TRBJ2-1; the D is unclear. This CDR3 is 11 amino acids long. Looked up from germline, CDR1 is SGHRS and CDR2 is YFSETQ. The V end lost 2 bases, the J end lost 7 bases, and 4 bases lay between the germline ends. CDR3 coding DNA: TGCGCCAGCAGCTTTGGGAATGAGCAGTTCTTC. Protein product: CASSFGNEQFF.

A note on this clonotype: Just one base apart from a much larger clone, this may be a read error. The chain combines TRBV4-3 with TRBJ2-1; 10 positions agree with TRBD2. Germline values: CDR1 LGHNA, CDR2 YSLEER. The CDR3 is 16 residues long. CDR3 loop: CANSQGASGSLGEQFF. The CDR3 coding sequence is TGCGCCAACAGCCAAGGGGCTAGCGGGAGTTTGGGTGAGCAGTTCTTC.

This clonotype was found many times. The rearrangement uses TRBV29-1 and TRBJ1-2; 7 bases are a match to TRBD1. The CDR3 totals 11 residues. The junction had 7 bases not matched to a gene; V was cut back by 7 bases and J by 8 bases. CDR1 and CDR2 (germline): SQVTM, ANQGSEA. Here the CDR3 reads CSDATGQGYTF. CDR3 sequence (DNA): TGCAGCGACGCGACAGGGCAAGGCTACACCTTC. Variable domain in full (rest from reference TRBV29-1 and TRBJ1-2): SAVISQKPSRDICQRGTSLTIQCQVDSQVTMMFWYRQQPGQSLTLIATANQGSEATYESGFVIDKFPISRPNLTFSTLTVSNMSPEDSSIYLCSDATGQGYTFGSGTRLTVV.

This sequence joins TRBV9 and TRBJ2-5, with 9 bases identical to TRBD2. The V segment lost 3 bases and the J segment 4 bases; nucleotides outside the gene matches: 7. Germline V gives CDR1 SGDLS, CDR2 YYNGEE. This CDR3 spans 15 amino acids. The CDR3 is CASSAPAGGGETQYF. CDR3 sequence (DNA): TGTGCCAGCAGCGCCCCAGCGGGGGGCGGAGAGACCCAGTACTTC.

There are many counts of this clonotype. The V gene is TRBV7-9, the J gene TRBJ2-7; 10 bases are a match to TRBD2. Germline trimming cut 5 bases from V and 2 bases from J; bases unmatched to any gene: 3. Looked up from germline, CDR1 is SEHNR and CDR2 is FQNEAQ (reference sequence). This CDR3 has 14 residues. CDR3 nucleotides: TGTGCCAGCAGCCGTGGACTAGCGGCCTACGAGCAGTACTTC. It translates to CASSRGLAAYEQYF.

In DNA form, the CDR3 reads TGTGCCAGCAGCTTATACGGGCCAAGGTCTGGAGAGACCCAGTACTTC. This gives the protein CASSLYGPRSGETQYF. V and J are TRBV7-9 and TRBJ2-5; D is ambiguous. Trimming left V 2 bases short and J 4 bases short, with 17 bases between. Germline loops: CDR1 SEHNR, CDR2 FQNEAQ (reference sequence). The CDR3 runs to 16 residues. Variable domain in full (rest from reference TRBV7-9 and TRBJ2-5): DTGVSQNPRHKITKRGQNVTFRCDPISEHNRLYWYRQTLGQGPEFLTYFQNEAQLEKSRLLSDRFSAERPKGSFSTLEIQRTEQGDSAMYLCASSLYGPRSGETQYFGPGTRLLVL.

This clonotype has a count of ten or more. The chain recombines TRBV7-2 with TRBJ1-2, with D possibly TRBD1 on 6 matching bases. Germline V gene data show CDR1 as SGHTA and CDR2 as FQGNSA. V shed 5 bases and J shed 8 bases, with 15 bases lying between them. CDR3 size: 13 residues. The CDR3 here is CASSPNRVLGYTF. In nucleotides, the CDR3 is TGTGCCAGCAGCCCAAACAGGGTTCTGGGCTACACCTTC.

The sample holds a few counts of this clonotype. As DNA, the CDR3 is TGTGCCTGGAGAAAAGGACACCCTCCCTGGCGAGCTTTCTTT. Translation: CAWRKGHPPWRAFF. The rearrangement links TRBV30 to TRBJ1-1; the D gene is possibly TRBD1 (5 bases). The ends were cut back, 3 bases at V and 10 bases at J, with 21 bases in the middle. Germline V gene sequence: CDR1 GTSNPN, CDR2 SVGIG (reference sequence). The CDR3 is 14 amino acids.

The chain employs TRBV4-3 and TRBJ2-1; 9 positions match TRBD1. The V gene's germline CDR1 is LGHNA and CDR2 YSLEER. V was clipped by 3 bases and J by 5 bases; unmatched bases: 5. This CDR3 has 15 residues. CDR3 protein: CASSQGTGIHNEQFF. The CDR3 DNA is TGCGCCAGCAGCCAGGGGACAGGGATCCACAATGAGCAGTTCTTC.

The CDR3 is CSARKDRGGDEDTQYF. DNA for the CDR3: TGCAGTGCTAGGAAGGATCGGGGAGGGGATGAGGATACGCAGTATTTT. The chain is built from TRBV20-1 and TRBJ2-3, with 7 bases lining up with TRBD2. The CDR3 sequence is 16 residues long. V trimming: 3 bases; J trimming: 6 bases; junction bases outside the gene matches: 15. Germline V gene data show CDR1 as DFQATT and CDR2 as SNEGSKA (reference sequence).

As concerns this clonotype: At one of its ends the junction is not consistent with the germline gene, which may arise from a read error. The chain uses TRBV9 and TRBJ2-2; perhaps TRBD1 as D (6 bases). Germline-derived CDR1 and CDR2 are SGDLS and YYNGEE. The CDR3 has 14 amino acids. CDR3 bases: TGTGTCAGCAGCGCCACAGGGTCGGCCGGGGAGCTGTTTTTT. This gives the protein CVSSATGSAGELFF.

The CDR3 here is CSVAPGRISYEQYF. The DNA for the CDR3 is TGCAGCGTTGCCCCCGGACGCATCTCCTACGAGCAGTACTTC. The chain joins TRBV29-1 to TRBJ2-7; D unresolved. Trimming removed 4 bases at V and 0 bases at J, with 13 bases between. The CDR3 is 14 amino acids. Per the germline V gene, CDR1 is SQVTM and CDR2 is ANQGSEA.

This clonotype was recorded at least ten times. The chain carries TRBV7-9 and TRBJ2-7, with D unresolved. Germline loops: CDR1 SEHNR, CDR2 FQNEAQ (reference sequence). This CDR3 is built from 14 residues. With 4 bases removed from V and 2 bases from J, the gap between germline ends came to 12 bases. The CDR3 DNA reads TGTGCCAGCAGCTCTCACTTCAACCCCTACGAGCAGTACTTC. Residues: CASSSHFNPYEQYF.

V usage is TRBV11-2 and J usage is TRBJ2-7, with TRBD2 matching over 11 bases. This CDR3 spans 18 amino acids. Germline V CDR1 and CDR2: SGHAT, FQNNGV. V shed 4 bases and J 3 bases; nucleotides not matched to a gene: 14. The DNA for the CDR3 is TGTGCCAGCAGCTCCCATCCCTTTTTTAGCGGGAGGGACTACGAGCAGTACTTC. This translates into CASSSHPFFSGRDYEQYF.

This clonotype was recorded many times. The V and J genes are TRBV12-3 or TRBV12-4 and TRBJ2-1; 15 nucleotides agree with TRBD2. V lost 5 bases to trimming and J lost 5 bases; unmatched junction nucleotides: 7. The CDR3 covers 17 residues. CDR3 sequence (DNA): TGTGCCAGCAGTCGGCCCGGGACTAGCGGGGGGAACAATGAGCAGTTCTTC. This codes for CASSRPGTSGGNNEQFF.

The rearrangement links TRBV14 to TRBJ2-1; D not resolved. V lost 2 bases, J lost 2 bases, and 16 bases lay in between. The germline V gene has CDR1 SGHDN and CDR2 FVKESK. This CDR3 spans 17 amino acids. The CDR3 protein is CASSQNLARRPYNEQFF. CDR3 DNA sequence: TGTGCCAGCAGCCAAAATCTCGCGAGGCGGCCCTACAATGAGCAGTTCTTC. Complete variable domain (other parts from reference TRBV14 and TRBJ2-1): EAGVTQFPSHSVIEKGQTVTLRCDPISGHDNLYWYRRVMGKEIKFLLHFVKESKQDESGMPNNRFLAERTGGTYSTLKVQPAELEDSGVYFCASSQNLARRPYNEQFFGPGTRLTVL.

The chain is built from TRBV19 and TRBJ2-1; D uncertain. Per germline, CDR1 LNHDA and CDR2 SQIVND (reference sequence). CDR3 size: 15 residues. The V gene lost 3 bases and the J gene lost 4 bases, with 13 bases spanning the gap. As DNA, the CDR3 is TGTGCCAGTAGTATTTTACCGGGTGATTACAATGAGCAGTTCTTC. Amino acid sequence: CASSILPGDYNEQFF.

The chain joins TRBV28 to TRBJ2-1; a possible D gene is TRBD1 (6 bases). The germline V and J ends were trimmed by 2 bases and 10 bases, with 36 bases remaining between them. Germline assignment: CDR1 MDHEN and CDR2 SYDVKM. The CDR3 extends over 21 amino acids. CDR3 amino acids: CASSLLWVKTADSPGTGEQFF. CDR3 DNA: TGTGCCAGCAGTTTACTTTGGGTGAAAACCGCCGATTCTCCTGGCACAGGGGAGCAGTTCTTC.

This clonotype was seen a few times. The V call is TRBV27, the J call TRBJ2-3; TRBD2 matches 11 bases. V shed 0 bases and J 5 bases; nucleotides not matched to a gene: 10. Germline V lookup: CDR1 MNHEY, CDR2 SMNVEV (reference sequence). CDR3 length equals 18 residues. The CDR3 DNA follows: TGTGCCAGCAGTTTATCGAAGGGACTAGCGGCCGCACAAGATACGCAGTATTTT. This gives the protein CASSLSKGLAAAQDTQYF.

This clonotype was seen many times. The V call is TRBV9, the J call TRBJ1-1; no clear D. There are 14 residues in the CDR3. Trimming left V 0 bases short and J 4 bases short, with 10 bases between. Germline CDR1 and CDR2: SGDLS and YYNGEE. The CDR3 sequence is CASSVGRGGTEAFF. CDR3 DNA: TGTGCCAGCAGCGTAGGTCGGGGAGGCACTGAAGCTTTCTTT.

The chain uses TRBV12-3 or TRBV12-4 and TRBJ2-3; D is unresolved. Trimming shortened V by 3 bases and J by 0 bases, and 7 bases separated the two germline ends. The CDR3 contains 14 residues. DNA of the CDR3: TGTGCCAGCAGTTTTCAGTCTAGCACAGATACGCAGTATTTT. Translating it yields CASSFQSSTDTQYF.

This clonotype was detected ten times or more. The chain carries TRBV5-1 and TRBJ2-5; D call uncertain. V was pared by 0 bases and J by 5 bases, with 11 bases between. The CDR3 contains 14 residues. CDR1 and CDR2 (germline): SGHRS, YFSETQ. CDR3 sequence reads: CASSLESFQETQYF. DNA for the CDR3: TGCGCCAGCAGCTTGGAAAGTTTCCAGGAGACCCAGTACTTC.

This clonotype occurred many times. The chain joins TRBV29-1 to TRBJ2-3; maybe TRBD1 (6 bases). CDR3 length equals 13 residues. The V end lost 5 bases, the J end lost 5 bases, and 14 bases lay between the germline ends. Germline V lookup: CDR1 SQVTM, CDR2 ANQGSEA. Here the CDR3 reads CSVRDILVDTQYF. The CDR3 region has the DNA TGCAGCGTTCGGGACATTCTTGTAGATACGCAGTATTTT.

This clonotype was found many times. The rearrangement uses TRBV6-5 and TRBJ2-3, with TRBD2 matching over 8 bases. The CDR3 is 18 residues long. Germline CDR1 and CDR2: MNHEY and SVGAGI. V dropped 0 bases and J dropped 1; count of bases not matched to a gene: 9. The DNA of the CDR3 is TGTGCCAGCAGTTACTCGCCTCCGGGGGGGCAGGGCACAGATACGCAGTATTTT. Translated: CASSYSPPGGQGTDTQYF.

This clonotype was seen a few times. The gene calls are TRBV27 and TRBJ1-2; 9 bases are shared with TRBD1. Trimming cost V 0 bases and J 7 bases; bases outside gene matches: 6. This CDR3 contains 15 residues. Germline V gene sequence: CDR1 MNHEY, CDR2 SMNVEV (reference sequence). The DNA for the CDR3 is TGTGCCAGCAGTTTATCGAACAGGGGGCTTTTTGGCTACACCTTC. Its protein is CASSLSNRGLFGYTF.

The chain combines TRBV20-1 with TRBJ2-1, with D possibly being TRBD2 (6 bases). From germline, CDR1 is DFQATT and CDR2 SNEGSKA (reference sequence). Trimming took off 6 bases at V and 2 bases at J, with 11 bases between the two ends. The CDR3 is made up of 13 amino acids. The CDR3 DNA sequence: TGCAGTGCCCGACTAGTACCCTACAATGAGCAGTTCTTC. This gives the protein CSARLVPYNEQFF.

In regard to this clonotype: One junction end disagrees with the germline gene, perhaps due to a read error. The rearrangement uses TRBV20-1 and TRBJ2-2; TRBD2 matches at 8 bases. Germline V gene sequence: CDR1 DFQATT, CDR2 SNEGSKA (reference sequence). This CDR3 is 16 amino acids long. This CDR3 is CCARGSGGASTGELFF. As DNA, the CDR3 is TGCTGTGCTAGAGGCAGCGGGGGAGCAAGCACCGGGGAGCTGTTTTTT.

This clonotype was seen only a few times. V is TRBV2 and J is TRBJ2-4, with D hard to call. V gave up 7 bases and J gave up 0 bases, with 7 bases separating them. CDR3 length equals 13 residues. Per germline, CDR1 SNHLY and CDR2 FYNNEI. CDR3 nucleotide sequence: TGTGCCAGCACTACCCTAGCCAAAAACATTCAGTACTTC. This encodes CASTTLAKNIQYF.

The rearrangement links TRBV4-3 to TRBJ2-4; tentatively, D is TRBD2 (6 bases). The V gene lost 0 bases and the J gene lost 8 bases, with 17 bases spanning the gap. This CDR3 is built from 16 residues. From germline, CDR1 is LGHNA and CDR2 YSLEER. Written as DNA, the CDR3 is TGCGCCAGCAGCCAAGATTTGACTAGACCCCACGACATTCAGTACTTC. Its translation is CASSQDLTRPHDIQYF.

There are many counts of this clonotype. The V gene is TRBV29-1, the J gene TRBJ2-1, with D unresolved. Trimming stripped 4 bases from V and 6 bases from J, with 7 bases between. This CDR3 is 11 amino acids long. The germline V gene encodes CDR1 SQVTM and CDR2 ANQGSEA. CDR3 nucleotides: TGCAGCGTTGTTAGAGCCAATGAGCAGTTCTTC. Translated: CSVVRANEQFF.